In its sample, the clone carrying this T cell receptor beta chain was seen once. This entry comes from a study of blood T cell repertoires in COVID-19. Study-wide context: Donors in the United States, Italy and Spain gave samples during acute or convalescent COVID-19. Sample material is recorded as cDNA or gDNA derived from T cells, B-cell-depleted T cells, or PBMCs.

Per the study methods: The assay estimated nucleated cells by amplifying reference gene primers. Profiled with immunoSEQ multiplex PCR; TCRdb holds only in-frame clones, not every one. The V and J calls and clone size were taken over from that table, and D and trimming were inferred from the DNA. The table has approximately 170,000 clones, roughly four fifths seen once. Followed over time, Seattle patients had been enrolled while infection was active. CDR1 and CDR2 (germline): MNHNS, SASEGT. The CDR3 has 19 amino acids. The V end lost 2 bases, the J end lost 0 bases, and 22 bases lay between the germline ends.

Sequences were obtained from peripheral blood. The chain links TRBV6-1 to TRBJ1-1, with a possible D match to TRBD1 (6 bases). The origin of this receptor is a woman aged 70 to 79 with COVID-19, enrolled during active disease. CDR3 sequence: CASSEPGGRAGLMNTEAFF. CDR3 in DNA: TGTGCCAGCAGTGAACCGGGGGGCAGAGCCGGCCTCATGAACACTGAAGCTTTCTTT.